This TCR beta chain was identified during a study of blood T cell repertoires in COVID-19. On the study more broadly: COVID-19 samples, acute and convalescent, were from the United States, Italy and Spain. PBMCs, B-cell-depleted T cells, or T cells were the source of the cDNA or gDNA that made up the material.

In the authors' workflow: Amplification from reference gene primers served as the basis for estimated nucleated cell counts. Some clones are missing from TCRdb's copy, which holds only in-frame ones; the method was immunoSEQ multiplex PCR. V, J and clone size reflect that table, while D and trimming were determined from the DNA. This sample yields about 220,000 clones, of which roughly four fifths are seen a single time; 2% to 2.5% belongs to the top ten. The table lists this clone with a count of one. Germline trimming cut 3 bases from V and 0 bases from J; bases unmatched to any gene: 6. The CDR3 is made up of 16 amino acids. Per the germline V gene, CDR1 is SGDLS and CDR2 is YYNGEE.

Sequencing was performed on peripheral blood. The receptor was derived from a woman in her fifties or sixties with acute or convalescent COVID-19. This chain links TRBV9 with TRBJ2-3; 8 bases are a match to TRBD1. CDR3 loop: CASSGAGGGSTDTQYF. The CDR3 nucleotides read TGTGCCAGCAGCGGGGCAGGGGGCGGGAGCACAGATACGCAGTATTTT.